These 10 T cell receptor beta chains originate from one sample sequenced in a study of blood T cell repertoires in COVID-19. Sequencing used immunoSEQ multiplex PCR; TCRdb keeps in-frame clones, though not all of them. Among fewer than 150,000 clones listed, 84% were seen once. The sequencing input was peripheral blood. All receptors derive from a woman between 25 and 40 years old who had recovered from COVID-19.

This chain links TRBV11-1 with TRBJ2-3; D may be TRBD2 (5 bases). This CDR3 has 13 residues. The V gene's germline CDR1 is SGHAT and CDR2 FQDESV (reference sequence). Trimming left V 6 bases short and J 7 bases short, with 14 bases between. CDR3 sequence (DNA): TGTGCCAGCAGTTTAACGTACGGGAATACGCAGTATTTT. This encodes CASSLTYGNTQYF. The entire variable domain, with the rest obtained from reference TRBV11-1 and TRBJ2-3, is as follows: EAEVAQSPRYKITEKSQAVAFWCDPISGHATLYWYRQILGQGPELLVQFQDESVVDDSQLPKDRFSAERLKGVDSTLKIQPAELGDSAMYLCASSLTYGNTQYFGPGTRLTVL.

The genes are TRBV2 and TRBJ2-3, with D perhaps matching TRBD1 (5 bases). This CDR3 is built from 15 residues. Per germline, CDR1 SNHLY and CDR2 FYNNEI. V lost 7 bases and J lost 3, with 17 bases in between. CDR3 nucleotides: TGTGCCAGCATCGCCGAATCGAAGGGGACAGATACGCAGTATTTT. Its translation: CASIAESKGTDTQYF.

The V call is TRBV3-1 (or the pseudogene TRBV3-2), the J call TRBJ2-1; weak D call: TRBD2 (6 bases). Germline CDR1 is LGHDT and CDR2 is YNNKEL (reference sequence). CDR3 length: 16 amino acids. Trimming took 4 bases from V and 0 from J, leaving 13 bases between them. Written as DNA, the CDR3 is TGTGCCAGCAGCCCCTCTCAGCGGGCCTCCTACAATGAGCAGTTCTTC. Its translation: CASSPSQRASYNEQFF.

This chain uses TRBV5-3 with TRBJ2-1, with D possibly being TRBD2 (6 bases). TRBV5-3 carries the ORF label, with uncertain function. The CDR3 has 16 amino acids. The V end was cut by 3 bases, the J end by 0 bases, with 13 bases between. CDR3 loop: CARSSSGSRSYNEQFF. CDR3 bases: TGTGCCAGAAGCTCAAGCGGGTCCCGCTCCTACAATGAGCAGTTCTTC.

The rearrangement joins TRBV9 to TRBJ2-5, with TRBD2 matching over 9 bases. The CDR3 contains 15 residues. The germline CDR1 and CDR2 sequences are SGDLS and YYNGEE. The trim removed 0 bases at V and 5 bases at J, leaving 5 bases unmatched. CDR3 in amino acids: CASSVGSSGSETQYF. The CDR3 DNA sequence: TGTGCCAGCAGCGTAGGCAGTAGCGGGAGTGAGACCCAGTACTTC.

The chain has TRBV2 and TRBJ1-3; tentative D call: TRBD1 (5 bases). Germline V gives CDR1 SNHLY, CDR2 FYNNEI. CDR3 length: 16 residues. Trimming cost V 1 base and J 1 base, with 11 bases left between them. CDR3 DNA: TGTGCCAGCAGTGAAGGGACAAAGGTTTCTGGAAACACCATATATTTT. This sequence encodes CASSEGTKVSGNTIYF.

The count of this clone is one. This sequence joins TRBV5-1 and TRBJ2-3; a possible D gene is TRBD1 (6 bases). The germline V gene has CDR1 SGHRS and CDR2 YFSETQ. V shed 5 bases and J shed 2 bases, with 18 bases lying between them. This CDR3 comprises 16 residues. CDR3 sequence: CASRTDSGLNTDTQYF. The CDR3 DNA follows: TGCGCCAGCAGAACGGACAGTGGTCTAAACACAGATACGCAGTATTTT.

V is TRBV3-1 (or the pseudogene TRBV3-2) and J is TRBJ2-2, with 9 bases fitting TRBD2. There are 16 residues in the CDR3. Germline CDR1 LGHDT, CDR2 YNNKEL (reference sequence). Trimming took 1 base from V and 5 from J; bases not matched to a gene: 5. In nucleotides, the CDR3 is TGTGCCAGCAGCCAAGTGGCGGGGGGGCGTACCGGGGAGCTGTTTTTT. Translated, it gives CASSQVAGGRTGELFF.

This clone was seen just once. This chain joins TRBV5-5 and TRBJ1-2, with D tentatively TRBD1 (6 bases). Germline V lookup: CDR1 SGHKS, CDR2 YYEKEE (reference sequence). The ends were cut back, 1 base at V and 1 base at J, with 11 bases in the middle. The CDR3 consists of 15 residues. CDR3 residues: CASSLLDRLNYGYTF. The DNA for the CDR3 is TGTGCCAGCAGCTTGTTGGACAGACTTAACTATGGCTACACCTTC.

The genes are TRBV5-1 and TRBJ2-5; 7 bases agree with TRBD2. Germline lookup yields CDR1 SGHRS and CDR2 YFSETQ. Trimming removed 5 bases from V and 4 bases from J; junction bases left unmatched: 5. This CDR3 contains 13 residues. CDR3 amino acids: CASSPGGRETQYF. The CDR3 bases are TGCGCCAGCAGTCCCGGGGGGAGAGAGACCCAGTACTTC.